These T cell receptor beta chains were read from a single sample in a study of regulatory T cells in long-lasting Graves disease. TCRdb used MiXCR to reprocess the multiplex PCR reads, holding one entry per CDR3 protein. The table shows 650,000 to 850,000 distinct CDR3 sequences, with around 32% occurring only once. The starting material was peripheral blood mononuclear cells (PBMCs), obtained when the disease was refractory, from a patient treated with antithyroid drugs. These receptors originate from a female donor with Graves disease. Each CDR3 is given with its conserved first and last residue. The order of the fields is clone size, D gene, V gene, J gene, CDR3 protein, CDR3 DNA. D genes are given only for firm matches. The size entry is marked missing in some rows and otherwise reads once, few, many or a size class.

>few|.|TRBV6-1|TRBJ1-1
CAGRGNPNTEAFF
TGTGCTGGCCGGGGTAACCCGAACACTGAAGCTTTCTTT
>few|.|TRBV5-5|TRBJ2-7
CASSLAIRFEQYF
TGTGCCAGCAGCTTGGCCATAAGGTTTGAGCAGTACTTC
>once|.|TRBV5-1|TRBJ1-4
CASSSTGDKGKLFF
TGCGCCAGCAGCTCGACAGGTGATAAGGGAAAACTGTTTTTT
>.|TRBD1|TRBV29-1|TRBJ2-5
CSVTTGVRETQYF
TGCAGCGTTACGACAGGGGTGCGGGAGACCCAGTACTTC
>.|TRBD1|TRBV29-1|TRBJ1-2
CSVEGSVRDRDYGYTF
TGCAGCGTTGAAGGTTCGGTGCGGGACAGGGACTATGGCTACACCTTC
>few|.|TRBV15|TRBJ2-7
CATSARGQSSEEQYF
TGTGCCACCAGCGCCCGGGGGCAGTCCTCGGAAGAGCAGTACTTC
>.|TRBD1|TRBV11-2|TRBJ2-1
CASSGYRGSYNEQFF
TGTGCCAGCAGCGGATACAGGGGATCGTACAATGAGCAGTTCTTC
>.|TRBD1|TRBV6-2/TRBV6-3|TRBJ1-5
CASSYFPGGAGQPQHF
TGTGCCAGCAGTTACTTCCCAGGGGGCGCGGGTCAGCCCCAGCATTTT
>.|.|TRBV19|TRBJ2-2
CASIGRSNTGELFF
TGTGCCAGTATTGGACGGTCGAACACCGGGGAGCTGTTTTTT
>few|TRBD2|TRBV7-9|TRBJ2-5
CASSFPIAGGTKETQYF
TGTGCCAGCAGCTTCCCTATAGCGGGAGGTACAAAAGAGACCCAGTACTTC
>.|.|TRBV7-2|TRBJ1-3
CASSFSGVAGNTIYF
TGTGCCAGCAGCTTCTCGGGGGTTGCTGGAAACACCATATATTTT
>few|TRBD1|TRBV6-1|TRBJ1-2
CASWTLGTANVYGYTF
TGTGCCAGCTGGACCCTGGGGACAGCAAACGTCTATGGCTACACCTTC
>.|.|TRBV20-1|TRBJ1-3
CSATTGTGANTIYF
TGCAGTGCCACCACCGGGACTGGAGCCAACACCATATATTTT